These 28 T cell receptor beta chains came from one sample sequenced in a study of blood T cell repertoires in COVID-19. Some clones are missing from TCRdb's copy, which holds only in-frame ones; the method was immunoSEQ multiplex PCR. The sample shows 100,000 or so clones, about four fifths of them seen only once. Sequenced input: peripheral blood. These receptors were taken from an elderly man with acute or convalescent COVID-19.

In this sample, this clone turned up once. One end of the junction is discordant with germline, which a read error may explain. The chain recombines TRBV12-3 or TRBV12-4 with TRBJ2-3; the D is unclear. The CDR3 length is 13 residues. The DNA of the CDR3 is TGTGCCAGCACTTTATATAGGAGAGATACGCAGTATTTT. Protein: CASTLYRRDTQYF.

Remarks on this clone: At one end, the junction sequence differs from germline, possibly due to a read error. The chain carries TRBV7-6 and TRBJ2-7; 9 bases align to TRBD1. There are 15 residues in the CDR3. Germline CDR1 is SGHVS and CDR2 is FNYEAQ. In DNA form, the CDR3 reads TGTGCCAGCAGCCTAGCAGCCGGGACAGGGACCGAGCAGTACTTC. Its protein is CASSLAAGTGTEQYF.

The chain recombines TRBV18 with TRBJ2-3; 7 bases match TRBD1. V was clipped by 6 bases and J by 3 bases; unmatched bases: 6. Germline CDR1 reads KGHSH; CDR2 reads LQKENI. The CDR3 covers 14 residues. CDR3 bases: TGTGCCAGCTCCCCCAACAGGGGAACAGATACGCAGTATTTT. It encodes CASSPNRGTDTQYF.

The chain employs TRBV27 and TRBJ1-4; 7 bases are shared with TRBD1. This CDR3 comprises 16 residues. With 5 bases clipped from V and 4 bases from J, the junction kept 10 bases outside the gene matches. Germline V CDR1 and CDR2: MNHEY, SMNVEV (reference sequence). This CDR3 is CASSPTPTGRNEKLFF. CDR3 sequence (DNA): TGTGCCAGCAGTCCTACCCCGACAGGGCGTAATGAAAAACTGTTTTTT.

The chain couples TRBV10-3 to TRBJ2-7, with 7 bases lining up with TRBD1. Germline loops: CDR1 ENHRY, CDR2 SYGVKD. The ends lost 10 bases at V and 4 bases at J; junction bases unmatched: 10. The CDR3 contains 13 residues. The CDR3 protein is CATRQGLAYEQYF. In nucleotides, the CDR3 is TGTGCCACCCGACAGGGCTTGGCATACGAGCAGTACTTC.

The chain combines TRBV5-1 with TRBJ1-1, with D perhaps TRBD1 (6 bases). Per germline, CDR1 SGHRS and CDR2 YFSETQ. Trimming shortened V by 4 bases and J by 1 base, and 14 bases separated the two germline ends. This CDR3 contains 15 residues. The CDR3 sequence: CASSAVQGRNTEAFF. The DNA of the CDR3 is TGCGCCAGCAGCGCAGTACAGGGCCGGAACACTGAAGCTTTCTTT. The full variable domain, completed using reference TRBV5-1 and TRBJ1-1, is KAGVTQTPRYLIKTRGQQVTLSCSPISGHRSVSWYQQTPGQGLQFLFEYFSETQRNKGNFPGRFSGRQFSNSRSEMNVSTLELGDSALYLCASSAVQGRNTEAFFGQGTRLTVV.

The chain uses TRBV4-1 and TRBJ1-6; no clear D. Trimming pared 0 bases from V and 9 bases from J, leaving 9 bases between. The CDR3 is made up of 14 amino acids. CDR1 is MGHRA, CDR2 YSYEKL, per germline. The DNA for the CDR3 is TGCGCCAGCAGCCAAGACAGGAGGGTTTCACCCCTCCACTTT. It yields the protein CASSQDRRVSPLHF.

V usage is TRBV7-2 and J usage is TRBJ1-1; D remains ambiguous. CDR1 and CDR2 (germline): SGHTA, FQGNSA. Between the trimmed V and J ends, which lost 3 bases and 0 bases, there was a span of 8 bases. CDR3 length: 14 residues. CDR3 loop: CASSFNSLNTEAFF. The DNA of the CDR3 is TGTGCCAGCAGCTTTAACTCATTGAACACTGAAGCTTTCTTT.

The chain joins TRBV21-1 to TRBJ2-4; the table names TRBD1, a call not compared with the DNA. TRBV21-1 is described as a pseudogene. The CDR3 is made up of 20 amino acids. In nucleotides, the CDR3 is TGCCCCACGGCCAGCAGGGATTTTTTGGGTTCAGGGGCCCTAAAGGACATTCAGTACTTC. Translating gives CPTASRDFLGSGALKDIQYF.

With respect to this clone: Other DNA sequences of this sample code for an identical CDR3. CDR3 sequence (DNA): TGCAGCGTTGGGACAGGGGAAGAGACCCAGTACTTC. Its protein product is CSVGTGEETQYF. V gene TRBV29-1 combines with J gene TRBJ2-5, with TRBD1 identical over 9 bases. This CDR3 has 12 amino acids. Looked up from germline, CDR1 is SQVTM and CDR2 is ANQGSEA. Unmatched junction bases numbered 0, after V lost 4 bases and J lost 3 bases.

This clone was found once. The chain has TRBV14 and TRBJ2-1; 11 positions match TRBD1. V trimming: 4 bases; J trimming: 8 bases; junction bases outside the gene matches: 7. Germline lookup yields CDR1 SGHDN and CDR2 FVKESK. This CDR3 spans 15 amino acids. CDR3 bases: TGTGCCAGCAGCCGTTCTGGGACAGGGGGGTATGAGCAGTTCTTC. This translates into CASSRSGTGGYEQFF.

The rearrangement uses TRBV10-3 and TRBJ2-7; 9 nucleotides match TRBD1. Germline CDR1 is ENHRY and CDR2 is SYGVKD. Trimming cost V 6 bases and J 5 bases; bases outside gene matches: 8. The CDR3 runs 14 residues. CDR3 DNA: TGTGCCATCAGCCGGGACAGGGTGATCGACGAGCAGTACTTC. Protein sequence: CAISRDRVIDEQYF.

The rearrangement joins TRBV9 to TRBJ2-2; D is unclear. Trimming removed 0 bases from V and 1 base from J, with 10 bases in between. The CDR3 covers 16 residues. Germline values: CDR1 SGDLS, CDR2 YYNGEE. CDR3 region: CASSVAQALNTGELFF. The DNA of the CDR3 is TGTGCCAGCAGCGTAGCTCAGGCCTTGAACACCGGGGAGCTGTTTTTT.

The V and J genes are TRBV30 and TRBJ2-5; 14 bases are a match to TRBD2. Germline V gives CDR1 GTSNPN, CDR2 SVGIG (reference sequence). CDR3 length: 16 amino acids. The ends lost 0 bases at V and 4 bases at J; junction bases unmatched: 4. CDR3 nucleotides: TGTGCCTGGAGTGTAGGTGGGACTAGCGGGAGAGAGACCCAGTACTTC. As protein: CAWSVGGTSGRETQYF.

The table lists this clone with a few counts. The CDR3 is CASSPRRGSGVGEQFF. The DNA of the CDR3 is TGTGCCAGCAGCCCCCGACGGGGGTCCGGGGTCGGTGAGCAGTTCTTC. The rearrangement links TRBV11-3 to TRBJ2-1, with D perhaps TRBD2 (6 bases). CDR1 and CDR2 from the germline V gene are SGHNT and YENEEA. The CDR3 loop spans 16 amino acids. Trimming cost V 5 bases and J 9 bases, with 23 bases left between them.

This chain joins TRBV28 and TRBJ2-7; D is possibly TRBD1 (6 bases). V was clipped by 2 bases and J by 0 bases, with 11 bases between them. The CDR3 covers 15 residues. CDR1 is MDHEN, CDR2 SYDVKM, per germline. The CDR3 coding sequence is TGTGCCAGCAGTTTAGGGGGCGCTGACTCCTACGAGCAGTACTTC. It yields the protein CASSLGGADSYEQYF.

The chain employs TRBV5-1 and TRBJ1-2, with TRBD1 identical over 9 bases. This CDR3 comprises 14 residues. Germline V gene sequence: CDR1 SGHRS, CDR2 YFSETQ. After removal of 3 bases from V and 7 bases from J, the junction contained 7 bases not matched to a gene. The CDR3 reads CASSYGTGQAGYTF. The CDR3 bases are TGCGCCAGCAGCTATGGGACAGGGCAAGCTGGCTACACCTTC.

This clone has a single count. The chain recombines TRBV27 with TRBJ2-7; 7 bases match TRBD1. Looked up from germline, CDR1 is MNHEY and CDR2 is SMNVEV (reference sequence). J lost 1 base, V lost 6 bases, and 12 bases had no gene match. The CDR3 runs to 16 residues. The CDR3 is CASSRGTARSSYEQYF. In DNA form, the CDR3 reads TGTGCCAGCAGCCGAGGGACAGCGCGAAGTTCCTACGAGCAGTACTTC.

A few counts support this clone. This chain uses TRBV6-1 with TRBJ1-2; no firm D call. V lost 1 base to trimming and J lost 4 bases, with 19 bases between them. Germline assignment: CDR1 MNHNS and CDR2 SASEGT. The length of the CDR3 is 17 residues. The CDR3 reads CASSEGLGGGSGYGYTF. CDR3 in DNA: TGTGCCAGCAGTGAAGGCCTTGGAGGCGGGAGCGGCTATGGCTACACCTTC.

This sequence joins TRBV25-1 and TRBJ1-4; possibly TRBD1 for D (5 bases). The CDR3 consists of 16 residues. Germline V gene data show CDR1 as MGHDK and CDR2 as SYGVNS. The V end was cut by 4 bases, the J end by 6 bases, with 18 bases between. The CDR3 sequence is CASSVPGRGVDEKLFF. The CDR3 DNA follows: TGTGCCAGCAGTGTCCCCGGGCGGGGGGTAGATGAAAAACTGTTTTTT.

The table lists this clone with a few counts. V and J are TRBV7-3 and TRBJ1-1; D perhaps matches TRBD1 (6 bases). V was cut by 5 bases and J by 4 bases, with 11 bases left in between. The CDR3 is made up of 13 amino acids. CDR1 and CDR2 from the germline V gene are SGHTA and FQGTGA. CDR3 coding DNA: TGTGCCAGCAGCCCTGGACAGACCACTGAAGCTTTCTTT. Its protein product is CASSPGQTTEAFF.

This chain connects TRBV10-3 to TRBJ2-7; the match to TRBD1 covers 7 bases. Germline CDR1 ENHRY, CDR2 SYGVKD. Trimming removed 10 bases from V and 6 bases from J; junction bases left unmatched: 12. The CDR3 length is 13 residues. CDR3 nucleotides: TGTGCCACTCGTCCAGCAGGGGGATCCGAGCAGTACTTC. It is translated as CATRPAGGSEQYF.

V gene TRBV2 combines with J gene TRBJ2-1; D gene unclear. Germline assignment: CDR1 SNHLY and CDR2 FYNNEI. The CDR3 has 11 residues. V was clipped by 5 bases and J by 4 bases, with 3 bases between them. CDR3 region: CASSSYNEQFF. The DNA of the CDR3 is TGTGCCAGCAGTTCGTACAATGAGCAGTTCTTC.

A single count supports this clone. This rearrangement joins TRBV7-2 to TRBJ2-5; TRBD1 might be the D (6 bases). This CDR3 comprises 15 residues. The ends were cut back, 5 bases at V and 5 bases at J, with 18 bases in the middle. The germline gives CDR1 SGHTA, CDR2 FQGNSA. This CDR3 is CASSPRQGRHETQYF. The CDR3 bases are TGTGCCAGCAGCCCTCGCCAGGGGCGCCACGAGACCCAGTACTTC.

The chain joins TRBV6-6 to TRBJ2-5, with D maybe TRBD2 (7 bases). Germline V gene lookup returns CDR1 MNHNY and CDR2 SVGAGI (reference sequence). CDR3 length equals 17 residues. The V gene lost 5 bases and the J gene lost 3 bases, with 22 bases spanning the gap. CDR3 in amino acids: CASSLPGGPRLEETQYF. DNA for the CDR3: TGTGCCAGCAGTCTTCCCGGGGGGCCACGACTAGAAGAGACCCAGTACTTC.

The genes are TRBV5-6 and TRBJ1-6; 7 bases agree with TRBD1. The germline V gene has CDR1 SGHDT and CDR2 YYEEEE. The CDR3 spans 15 residues. The J segment lost 7 bases and the V segment lost 4 bases, leaving 8 bases of the junction unmatched. This CDR3 reads CASSRQGERNSPLHF. The DNA of the CDR3 is TGTGCCAGCAGCCGACAGGGCGAGAGGAATTCACCCCTCCACTTT.

The chain joins TRBV18 to TRBJ1-4; possibly TRBD1 for D (5 bases). V shed 3 bases and J shed 11 bases, with 16 bases lying between them. Looked up from germline, CDR1 is KGHSH and CDR2 is LQKENI. The CDR3 is 14 residues long. In DNA, the CDR3 is TGTGCCAGCTCACCGGACACCTTGGGTGGTAAACTGTTTTTT. Its protein product is CASSPDTLGGKLFF. Based on the CDR3 plus reference TRBV18 and TRBJ1-4, the full variable domain is NAGVMQNPRHLVRRRGQEARLRCSPMKGHSHVYWYRQLPEEGLKFMVYLQKENIIDESGMPKERFSAEFPKEGPSILRIQQVVRGDSAAYFCASSPDTLGGKLFFGSGTQLSVL.

This clone is a singleton in its sample. This chain joins TRBV19 and TRBJ1-1; TRBD1 matches at 7 bases. Germline lookup yields CDR1 LNHDA and CDR2 SQIVND (reference sequence). The ends lost 5 bases at V and 4 bases at J; junction bases unmatched: 10. The CDR3 is 15 amino acids. The CDR3 here is CASSVNYRGGTEAFF. In nucleotides, the CDR3 is TGTGCCAGTAGTGTAAATTACAGGGGCGGCACTGAAGCTTTCTTT.